The 12 T cell receptor beta chains given below trace back to one sample, sequenced in a study of T cells in Graves' hyperthyroidism and ophthalmopathy. From RNA transcripts, TCR beta CDR3 regions were amplified. First-round RT-PCR targeting the TCR CDR3 was performed with the HTBI primer set. TCRdb reprocessed the multiplex PCR reads with MiXCR, giving one entry per CDR3 protein. The table records around 300,000 distinct CDR3 sequences, roughly a fifth of them present only once. Sequencing used blood. The source is a man in his fifties or sixties with Graves' ophthalmopathy.

The V and J genes are TRBV5-5 and TRBJ1-3; the D is unclear. CDR3 length: 13 residues. Between the trimmed V and J ends, which lost 1 base and 4 bases, there was a span of 6 bases. Germline assignment: CDR1 SGHKS and CDR2 YYEKEE (reference sequence). The CDR3 loop is CASSLNFGNTIYF. As DNA, the CDR3 is TGTGCCAGCAGCTTGAATTTCGGAAACACCATATATTTT.

This clonotype was seen ten or more times. The chain uses TRBV7-3 and TRBJ2-1; D gene ambiguous. There are 13 residues in the CDR3. Germline V gene data show CDR1 as SGHTA and CDR2 as FQGTGA. V dropped 4 bases and J dropped 13 bases, with 17 bases sitting between them. CDR3 coding DNA: TGTGCCAGCAGCTCCGACCTCGGCCGCAACCAGTTCTTC. This codes for CASSSDLGRNQFF.

The rearrangement uses TRBV6-4 and TRBJ2-3, with 10 bases identical to TRBD2. Germline V gene data show CDR1 as MRHNA and CDR2 as SNTAGT. This CDR3 is 15 amino acids long. J lost 4 bases, V lost 5 bases, and 6 bases had no gene match. The CDR3 sequence is CASSTLAGSSDTQYF. The CDR3 bases are TGTGCCAGCAGTACACTAGCGGGATCTTCAGATACGCAGTATTTT.

This clonotype was seen many times. V usage is TRBV6-1 and J usage is TRBJ2-7; D is undetermined. Trimming removed 7 bases at V and 2 bases at J, with 6 bases between. The CDR3 is made up of 11 amino acids. CDR1 and CDR2 from the germline V gene are MNHNS and SASEGT. CDR3 sequence: CASTATYEQYF. The CDR3 nucleotides are TGTGCCAGCACCGCGACCTACGAGCAGTACTTC.

This clonotype was seen only once. The chain combines TRBV28 with TRBJ1-1; D may be TRBD1 (6 bases). The CDR3 sequence is 14 residues long. Trimming shortened V by 8 bases and J by 4 bases, and 17 bases separated the two germline ends. CDR1 is MDHEN, CDR2 SYDVKM, per germline. The chain's CDR3 is CASQRRGAGTEAFF. The CDR3 nucleotides are TGTGCCAGCCAAAGGCGGGGGGCTGGCACTGAAGCTTTCTTT. Complete variable domain (other parts from reference TRBV28 and TRBJ1-1): DVKVTQSSRYLVKRTGEKVFLECVQDMDHENMFWYRQDPGLGLRLIYFSYDVKMKEKGDIPEGYSVSREKKERFSLILESASTNQTSMYLCASQRRGAGTEAFFGQGTRLTVV.

This clonotype was counted only a few times. The genes are TRBV5-1 and TRBJ2-5; D is perhaps TRBD1 or TRBD2 (6 bases each). V gave up 4 bases and J gave up 7 bases, with 20 bases separating them. Germline V gene lookup returns CDR1 SGHRS and CDR2 YFSETQ. The CDR3 has 15 amino acids. CDR3 nucleotide sequence: TGCGCCAGCAGCGCGGGGACAACGGAAAAATCGACCCAGTACTTC. Encoded protein: CASSAGTTEKSTQYF.

This chain links TRBV9 with TRBJ1-4; a weak D match, TRBD1 (6 bases). The V end was cut by 3 bases, the J end by 11 bases, with 11 bases between. This CDR3 has 12 residues. Germline V CDR1 and CDR2: SGDLS, YYNGEE. CDR3 nucleotides: TGTGCCAGCAGCGACACAGGGATTAAACTGTTTTTT. This gives the protein CASSDTGIKLFF.

This clonotype was observed many times. The CDR3 reads CASNPGQGSTEAFF. The CDR3 nucleotides are TGTGCCAGCAATCCGGGACAGGGAAGTACTGAAGCTTTCTTT. This chain uses TRBV3-1 with TRBJ1-1; 9 positions match TRBD1. Germline loops: CDR1 LGHDT, CDR2 YNNKEL (reference sequence). The V gene end was trimmed by 7 bases and the J gene end by 5 bases; junction bases not matched to a gene: 8. The CDR3 is made up of 14 amino acids.

The sample holds many counts of this clonotype. The rearrangement joins TRBV5-1 to TRBJ2-6, with D hard to call. Germline V gene data show CDR1 as SGHRS and CDR2 as YFSETQ. V was cut by 5 bases and J by 3 bases, with 6 bases left in between. The CDR3 totals 13 residues. The DNA for the CDR3 is TGCGCCAGCAGTTTGTATGGGGCCAACGTCCTGACTTTC. Residues: CASSLYGANVLTF.

This clonotype was recorded many times. The rearrangement uses TRBV15 and TRBJ2-5; unclear D gene. The germline CDR1 and CDR2 sequences are LNHNV and YYDKDF (reference sequence). V was shortened by 8 bases and J by 5 bases, with 9 bases between the two germline ends. This CDR3 spans 11 amino acids. The CDR3 spells CATQQVETQYF. For the CDR3, the DNA is TGTGCCACCCAACAAGTGGAGACCCAGTACTTC.

The chain employs TRBV20-1 and TRBJ2-5; D is uncertain. The CDR3 runs to 12 residues. From germline, CDR1 is DFQATT and CDR2 SNEGSKA (reference sequence). Trimming removed 5 bases from V and 5 bases from J, with 12 bases in between. CDR3 protein: CSADRARETQYF. In DNA form, the CDR3 reads TGCAGTGCTGATCGGGCGCGGGAGACCCAGTACTTC.

There are a few counts of this clonotype. This chain connects TRBV6-5 to TRBJ2-7, with D possibly being TRBD2 (5 bases). This CDR3 is built from 15 residues. V lost 0 bases and J lost 0, with 9 bases in between. Germline V gives CDR1 MNHEY, CDR2 SVGAGI. The CDR3 loop is CASSYSGRSSYEQYF. CDR3 DNA sequence: TGTGCCAGCAGTTACTCGGGGAGAAGCTCCTACGAGCAGTACTTC.